The rows below give T cell receptor beta chains drawn from one sample of a study of type 1 regulatory T cells. For these receptors, no antigen is known. TCRdb independently ran MiXCR on the reads; one entry per CDR3 protein. Here the sample spans about 23,000 distinct CDR3 sequences, around 47% being singletons. Sequencing was done on a sample of cultured T cells, either the whole culture or a sorted T cell fraction (not recorded which). Receptors were obtained from a human donor in good health. Both conserved end residues are trimmed from each CDR3. The D gene is left open where the match is weak.

J gene: TRBJ2-5
V gene: TRBV4-1
D gene: -
CDR3 protein: ASSQEESETQY

J gene: TRBJ2-1
V gene: TRBV5-1
D gene: -
CDR3 protein: ASQSGQTYNEQF

J gene: TRBJ2-1
V gene: TRBV7-2
D gene: -
CDR3 protein: ASSLEARTIREQF

J gene: TRBJ1-2
V gene: TRBV4-2
D gene: TRBD1
CDR3 protein: VSSQGGTDYGYT

J gene: TRBJ2-7
V gene: TRBV11-2
D gene: TRBD2
CDR3 protein: ASSPTSGGAWEQY

J gene: TRBJ2-7
V gene: TRBV6-6
D gene: -
CDR3 protein: ASSLLDRRSYEQY

J gene: TRBJ1-6
V gene: TRBV3-1
D gene: -
CDR3 protein: ASSRLATNSPLH

J gene: TRBJ2-3
V gene: TRBV20-1
D gene: TRBD2
CDR3 protein: SARGPWTSGASADTQY

J gene: TRBJ1-2
V gene: TRBV7-3
D gene: TRBD1
CDR3 protein: ASSLSVGQVYGYT

J gene: TRBJ2-1
V gene: TRBV6-1
D gene: -
CDR3 protein: ASRRGSALGNEQF

J gene: TRBJ2-5
V gene: TRBV4-2
D gene: -
CDR3 protein: ASSQAVGNQETQY

J gene: TRBJ2-7
V gene: TRBV4-3
D gene: TRBD2
CDR3 protein: ASSQGTLAGAYEQY

J gene: TRBJ2-2
V gene: TRBV20-1
D gene: TRBD2
CDR3 protein: SGGLAGDRTGELF

J gene: TRBJ1-1
V gene: TRBV19
D gene: TRBD1
CDR3 protein: ASSLIPGTANTEAF

J gene: TRBJ1-5
V gene: TRBV30
D gene: -
CDR3 protein: AWSPMGLSNQPQH

J gene: TRBJ2-7
V gene: TRBV6-6
D gene: -
CDR3 protein: ASSFGTRREEQY

J gene: TRBJ1-5
V gene: TRBV19
D gene: -
CDR3 protein: ASSTQDVQPQH

J gene: TRBJ1-2
V gene: TRBV24-1
D gene: -
CDR3 protein: ATSDSAKGTMGYT

J gene: TRBJ1-6
V gene: TRBV4-1
D gene: -
CDR3 protein: ASSQEAASNNSPLH

J gene: TRBJ1-5
V gene: TRBV20-1
D gene: TRBD1
CDR3 protein: SARARHGDSNQPQH

J gene: TRBJ1-2
V gene: TRBV30
D gene: TRBD1
CDR3 protein: AWHRDSSYGYT

J gene: TRBJ2-7
V gene: TRBV5-5
D gene: TRBD1
CDR3 protein: ASSLVGRGISYEQY

J gene: TRBJ2-7
V gene: TRBV7-9
D gene: TRBD1
CDR3 protein: ASSLAGGTGALNEQY

J gene: TRBJ1-5
V gene: TRBV27
D gene: TRBD1
CDR3 protein: ASGQQGPYQPQH

J gene: TRBJ1-4
V gene: TRBV30
D gene: -
CDR3 protein: AWSRSGQDEKLF

J gene: TRBJ1-6
V gene: TRBV6-6
D gene: -
CDR3 protein: ASRWDSGSPLH

J gene: TRBJ2-1
V gene: TRBV27
D gene: -
CDR3 protein: ASSLHVFPRDSYNEQF

J gene: TRBJ1-1
V gene: TRBV7-2
D gene: -
CDR3 protein: ASSLRGDTEAF

J gene: TRBJ2-1
V gene: TRBV9
D gene: TRBD2
CDR3 protein: ASSYTSGSYNEQF

J gene: TRBJ2-2
V gene: TRBV5-1
D gene: TRBD2
CDR3 protein: ASSSYPLAGGPLSAGELF

J gene: TRBJ1-4
V gene: TRBV5-1
D gene: -
CDR3 protein: ASSWTTGTRAEKLF

J gene: TRBJ2-1
V gene: TRBV20-1
D gene: TRBD2
CDR3 protein: SGDIAGAGNEQF

J gene: TRBJ2-5
V gene: TRBV5-1
D gene: TRBD2
CDR3 protein: ASSWGTSAQETQY

J gene: TRBJ2-5
V gene: TRBV20-1
D gene: TRBD2
CDR3 protein: SASGTSGGQMKTQY

J gene: TRBJ1-1
V gene: TRBV6-6
D gene: -
CDR3 protein: ASSYYGDIGF

J gene: TRBJ2-3
V gene: TRBV7-9
D gene: TRBD2
CDR3 protein: ASSSSGGSTDTQY

J gene: TRBJ1-1
V gene: TRBV7-3
D gene: -
CDR3 protein: ASSPSGGVVDTEAF

J gene: TRBJ1-5
V gene: TRBV6-5
D gene: -
CDR3 protein: ASSPTQGLSQPQH

J gene: TRBJ2-7
V gene: TRBV20-1
D gene: -
CDR3 protein: SARGIYEQY

J gene: TRBJ2-7
V gene: TRBV3-1
D gene: TRBD1
CDR3 protein: ASSQWTGASYEQY

J gene: TRBJ1-5
V gene: TRBV6-5
D gene: -
CDR3 protein: ASSPGGFNQPQH

J gene: TRBJ1-1
V gene: TRBV19
D gene: -
CDR3 protein: ASEDRAGHTEAF

J gene: TRBJ1-2
V gene: TRBV4-3
D gene: -
CDR3 protein: ASSRTLTHNYGYT

J gene: TRBJ1-5
V gene: TRBV20-1
D gene: -
CDR3 protein: SARDGATLSNQPQH

J gene: TRBJ2-7
V gene: TRBV10-3
D gene: -
CDR3 protein: AISTQVTYEQY

J gene: TRBJ2-3
V gene: TRBV4-2
D gene: -
CDR3 protein: ASSQGGDTQY

J gene: TRBJ2-2
V gene: TRBV12-3/TRBV12-4
D gene: -
CDR3 protein: ASSLRGSLTGELF

J gene: TRBJ2-7
V gene: TRBV3-1
D gene: -
CDR3 protein: ASSRIRSSYEQY

J gene: TRBJ1-5
V gene: TRBV28
D gene: -
CDR3 protein: ASSLPDYSNQPQH

J gene: TRBJ2-4
V gene: TRBV20-1
D gene: -
CDR3 protein: SAKPPVRRGNIQY

J gene: TRBJ2-2
V gene: TRBV15
D gene: -
CDR3 protein: ATSLGRGAQNTGELF

J gene: TRBJ2-5
V gene: TRBV18
D gene: -
CDR3 protein: ASSPLVEMETQY

J gene: TRBJ2-1
V gene: TRBV4-1
D gene: TRBD1
CDR3 protein: ASSQDIGTASYNEQF

J gene: TRBJ1-1
V gene: TRBV10-3
D gene: -
CDR3 protein: AISTGTLNTEAF